One sample yielded the 31 T cell receptor beta chains listed below, sequenced in a study. Using its own MiXCR run on the RT-PCR reads, TCRdb lists one record per CDR3 protein. Of about 680,000 distinct CDR3 sequences in the sample, approximately 15% were seen once. Sequences were obtained from memory CD4+ T cells from blood. These receptors originate from a female donor in good health, serving as a healthy control.

This chain joins TRBV6-2 or TRBV6-3 and TRBJ1-1; TRBD1 matches at 8 bases. With 0 bases clipped from V and 7 bases from J, the junction kept 4 bases outside the gene matches. CDR3 size: 14 residues. CDR1 and CDR2 (germline): MNHEY, SVGEGT. The CDR3, as DNA: TGTGCCAGCAGTTACTCGACAGGGGTTAATGAAGCTTTCTTT. It yields the protein CASSYSTGVNEAFF.

This clonotype occurred many times. The chain has TRBV5-1 and TRBJ1-6; D possibly corresponds to TRBD1 (5 bases). The germline V gene has CDR1 SGHRS and CDR2 YFSETQ. The CDR3 has 14 amino acids. V lost 0 bases and J lost 6, with 7 bases in between. The CDR3 loop is CASSLGQTNSPLHF. In nucleotides, the CDR3 is TGCGCCAGCAGCTTGGGACAGACTAATTCACCCCTCCACTTT.

The rearrangement links TRBV7-2 to TRBJ1-6, with 9 bases aligning to TRBD1. J gave up 8 bases and V 2 bases, and 4 bases lay outside the gene matches. Germline V CDR1 and CDR2: SGHTA, FQGNSA. CDR3 size: 15 residues. The DNA for the CDR3 is TGTGCCAGCAGCTTAAGGACAGGGGCGGATTCACCCCTCCACTTT. It encodes CASSLRTGADSPLHF.

J is TRBJ2-3 and V is TRBV28; possibly TRBD2 for D (6 bases). The CDR3 is made up of 16 amino acids. The V gene lost 6 bases and the J gene lost 2 bases, with 18 bases spanning the gap. Germline V gene lookup returns CDR1 MDHEN and CDR2 SYDVKM. DNA for the CDR3: TGTGCCAGCAGGATCCTGGACTATGGGGACACAGATACGCAGTATTTT. Translated, it gives CASRILDYGDTDTQYF.

The sample holds many counts of this clonotype. The rearrangement uses TRBV28 and TRBJ2-7, with D perhaps TRBD1 (6 bases). V was pared by 5 bases and J by 1 base, with 9 bases between. In germline, CDR1 is MDHEN, CDR2 SYDVKM. This CDR3 comprises 13 residues. The CDR3 sequence: CASSPGQSYEQYF. The DNA of the CDR3 is TGTGCCAGCAGTCCTGGACAGTCCTACGAGCAGTACTTC. The whole variable domain, filled in from reference TRBV28 and TRBJ2-7, reads DVKVTQSSRYLVKRTGEKVFLECVQDMDHENMFWYRQDPGLGLRLIYFSYDVKMKEKGDIPEGYSVSREKKERFSLILESASTNQTSMYLCASSPGQSYEQYFGPGTRLTVT.

At least ten counts were recorded for this clonotype. The chain joins TRBV5-6 to TRBJ2-1; D may correspond to TRBD1 or TRBD2 (6 bases each). Trimming left V 4 bases short and J 5 bases short, with 28 bases between. This CDR3 contains 19 residues. CDR1 and CDR2 (germline): SGHDT, YYEEEE. This chain's CDR3 is CASSQSTGAVVERDNEQFF. In nucleotides, the CDR3 is TGTGCCAGCAGCCAGTCGACGGGGGCGGTCGTGGAGAGAGACAATGAGCAGTTCTTC.

The V and J genes are TRBV15 and TRBJ1-6, with D maybe TRBD1 (5 bases). Germline V gene lookup returns CDR1 LNHNV and CDR2 YYDKDF (reference sequence). The CDR3 is 15 residues long. V was pared by 0 bases and J by 7 bases, with 10 bases between. DNA of the CDR3: TGTGCCACCAGCAGAGACGGCGGACAAAATTCACCCCTCCACTTT. This translates into CATSRDGGQNSPLHF.

The chain joins TRBV18 to TRBJ1-2; D not certain. V lost 1 base and J 4 bases, leaving 10 bases between the germline ends. Germline V gives CDR1 KGHSH, CDR2 LQKENI. CDR3 length: 14 residues. The CDR3 sequence is CASSPLQELYGYTF. The CDR3 coding sequence is TGTGCCAGCTCACCACTCCAGGAGCTCTATGGCTACACCTTC.

In its sample, this clonotype was seen a few times. The V call is TRBV6-4, the J call TRBJ2-3, with 16 bases aligning to TRBD2. Germline V gene data show CDR1 as MRHNA and CDR2 as SNTAGT. The CDR3 consists of 20 residues. With 5 bases clipped from V and 10 bases from J, the junction kept 21 bases outside the gene matches. This CDR3 is CASSLKAGTSGRAHYFSQYF. In DNA form, the CDR3 reads TGTGCCAGCAGTTTGAAGGCCGGGACTAGCGGGAGGGCCCATTACTTTTCGCAGTATTTT.

CDR3 region: CASSYFGTGNNEQFF. The CDR3 DNA reads as TGTGCCAGCAGTTACTTCGGGACAGGAAACAATGAGCAGTTCTTC. V usage is TRBV6-5 and J usage is TRBJ2-1; 8 bases match TRBD1. V dropped 1 base and J dropped 5; count of bases not matched to a gene: 4. Per germline, CDR1 MNHEY and CDR2 SVGAGI. This CDR3 is 15 amino acids long.

This clonotype was seen a handful of times. The rearrangement joins TRBV5-1 to TRBJ2-1; D remains ambiguous. Trimming pared 0 bases from V and 0 bases from J, leaving 10 bases between. This CDR3 is 16 amino acids long. The germline V gene has CDR1 SGHRS and CDR2 YFSETQ. The CDR3 sequence is CASSLAVKSSYNEQFF. The CDR3 DNA reads as TGCGCCAGCAGCTTGGCCGTCAAAAGCTCCTACAATGAGCAGTTCTTC.

V and J are TRBV20-1 and TRBJ1-2; the D is unclear. Trimming pared 5 bases from V and 4 bases from J, leaving 8 bases between. Germline V gives CDR1 DFQATT, CDR2 SNEGSKA (reference sequence). This CDR3 contains 11 residues. Here the CDR3 DNA reads TGCAGTGCTTCTGATCTCTATGGCTACACCTTC. Translating it yields CSASDLYGYTF.

About this clonotype: The junction departs from the called germline gene at one end, perhaps through a read error. The chain carries TRBV29-1 and TRBJ2-3, with 8 bases identical to TRBD1. The CDR3 loop spans 15 amino acids. In germline, CDR1 is SQVTM, CDR2 ANQGSEA. The CDR3 DNA sequence: TGCAGCGTCCCACGGGCGGGACAGGCCACAGGTACGCAGTATTTT. It specifies CSVPRAGQATGTQYF.

This chain uses TRBV14 with TRBJ1-2; no definite D call. CDR1 and CDR2 (germline): SGHDN, FVKESK. Trimming shortened V by 1 base and J by 7 bases, and 13 bases separated the two germline ends. The length of the CDR3 is 14 residues. The CDR3 sequence: CASSQGWQLSGYTF. CDR3 sequence (DNA): TGTGCCAGCAGCCAAGGTTGGCAGCTAAGTGGCTACACCTTC.

In nucleotides, the CDR3 is TGCAGTGCTAGTTCGGCTAGCGGAGACCTTCTACAAGAGACCCAGTACTTC. This encodes CSASSASGDLLQETQYF. This chain joins TRBV20-1 and TRBJ2-5; 7 nucleotides align to TRBD2. Trimming removed 3 bases from V and 2 bases from J; junction bases left unmatched: 15. CDR1 DFQATT and CDR2 SNEGSKA come from the germline V gene (reference sequence). The CDR3 length is 17 residues.

V usage is TRBV12-3 or TRBV12-4 and J usage is TRBJ2-3, with TRBD2 matching over 9 bases. With V trimmed by 3 bases and J by 7 bases, 8 bases remained unmatched. The CDR3 has 15 amino acids. CDR3 amino acids: CASSLRGGGLYTQYF. In nucleotides, the CDR3 is TGTGCCAGCAGTTTGCGGGGGGGCGGTTTATATACGCAGTATTTT.

CDR3 sequence: CASSPAGGIYNEQFF. The CDR3 nucleotides are TGTGCCAGCAGCCCAGCGGGAGGGATTTACAATGAGCAGTTCTTC. V usage is TRBV7-9 and J usage is TRBJ2-1; TRBD2 aligns across 10 bases. CDR1 is SEHNR, CDR2 FQNEAQ, per germline (reference sequence). The CDR3 runs to 15 residues. Trimming at V came to 5 bases and at J to 4 bases, leaving 5 bases not matched to a gene.

This clonotype was found many times. The V call is TRBV12-3 or TRBV12-4, the J call TRBJ2-7; 14 bases are shared with TRBD2. The CDR3 is 20 amino acids. V lost 5 bases to trimming and J lost 4 bases; unmatched junction nucleotides: 19. CDR3 bases: TGTGCCAGCAGTCTGAGACTAGCGGGAGGGCCACAGACCTTTGGATACGAGCAGTACTTC. Translating it yields CASSLRLAGGPQTFGYEQYF.

This clonotype turned up a few times. The chain links TRBV13 to TRBJ1-6; no definite D call. V lost 1 base and J lost 11, with 9 bases in between. CDR3 size: 13 residues. Germline CDR1 PRHDT, CDR2 FYEKMQ (reference sequence). CDR3 coding DNA: TGTGCCAGCAGCTTAGAGGTCCAACCACCCCTCCACTTT. It yields the protein CASSLEVQPPLHF. Drawing the rest from reference TRBV13 and TRBJ1-6, the complete variable domain is AAGVIQSPRHLIKEKRETATLKCYPIPRHDTVYWYQQGPGQDPQFLISFYEKMQSDKGSIPDRFSAQQFSDYHSELNMSSLELGDSALYFCASSLEVQPPLHFGNGTRLTVT.

The chain combines TRBV20-1 with TRBJ2-5; 14 nucleotides match TRBD2. CDR1 DFQATT and CDR2 SNEGSKA come from the germline V gene (reference sequence). The CDR3 spans 19 residues. J lost 5 bases, V lost 2 bases, and 16 bases had no gene match. The DNA for the CDR3 is TGCAGTGCTAGACCCGTAGGGGGACTAGCGGGAGTCCAATTGGAGACCCAGTACTTC. Its translation: CSARPVGGLAGVQLETQYF.

This clonotype was seen a few times. This chain links TRBV6-2 or TRBV6-3 with TRBJ2-5; the match to TRBD1 covers 7 bases. Germline values: CDR1 MNHEY, CDR2 SVGEGT. The CDR3 has 13 amino acids. V was clipped by 6 bases and J by 5 bases; unmatched bases: 6. CDR3 in amino acids: CASRRQGIETQYF. The CDR3 nucleotides read TGTGCCAGCAGACGACAGGGTATCGAGACCCAGTACTTC.

This clonotype was counted a few times. The rearrangement joins TRBV5-6 to TRBJ2-1; a weak D match, TRBD1 (5 bases). The CDR3 consists of 13 residues. Germline CDR1 SGHDT, CDR2 YYEEEE. The germline V and J ends were trimmed by 2 bases and 13 bases, with 16 bases remaining between them. The DNA for the CDR3 is TGTGCCAGCAGCTTAGACAGACTGTCCTACCAGTTCTTC. Translating gives CASSLDRLSYQFF.

The chain carries TRBV4-3 and TRBJ1-2; TRBD1 is a possible D gene (6 bases). The CDR3 sequence is 15 residues long. Trimming took 0 bases from V and 4 from J, leaving 12 bases between them. The germline V gene has CDR1 LGHNA and CDR2 YSLEER. In DNA form, the CDR3 reads TGCGCCAGCAGCCAAGACAGGGGAGTTGGCTATGGCTACACCTTC. It specifies CASSQDRGVGYGYTF.

The chain couples TRBV2 to TRBJ2-1; 7 positions match TRBD1. Unmatched junction bases numbered 1, after V lost 11 bases and J lost 0 bases. Germline-derived CDR1 and CDR2 are SNHLY and FYNNEI. This CDR3 has 12 residues. The CDR3 coding sequence is TGTGCCGGGACAGACTCCTACAATGAGCAGTTCTTC. Residues: CAGTDSYNEQFF.

The sample holds a few counts of this clonotype. The chain combines TRBV24-1 with TRBJ1-4; 7 bases are a match to TRBD1. J gave up 6 bases and V 4 bases, and 10 bases lay outside the gene matches. Germline values: CDR1 KGHDR, CDR2 SFDVKD. This CDR3 has 16 amino acids. CDR3 in amino acids: CATSEHRQGWDEKLFF. In DNA, the CDR3 is TGTGCCACCAGTGAGCATCGACAGGGATGGGATGAAAAACTGTTTTTT.

This clonotype was seen more than once but under ten times. This rearrangement joins TRBV3-1 to TRBJ2-1; no firm D call. The V and J ends lost 5 bases and 9 bases respectively, with 17 bases between them. The CDR3 is 14 residues long. From germline, CDR1 is LGHDT and CDR2 YNNKEL (reference sequence). DNA for the CDR3: TGTGCCAGCAGCACCCCACGGGCGCCGGGTGAGCAGTTCTTC. It translates to CASSTPRAPGEQFF.

The chain combines TRBV9 with TRBJ2-5; D might be TRBD2 (7 bases). Per the germline V gene, CDR1 is SGDLS and CDR2 is YYNGEE. V gave up 4 bases and J gave up 4 bases, with 20 bases separating them. There are 16 residues in the CDR3. The CDR3 protein is CASSPWGGAGGETQYF. CDR3 bases: TGTGCCAGCAGCCCCTGGGGGGGGGCCGGAGGAGAGACCCAGTACTTC.

This clonotype occurred a few times. The chain has TRBV20-1 and TRBJ2-4, with 12 bases aligning to TRBD1. The CDR3 has 15 residues. Germline loops: CDR1 DFQATT, CDR2 SNEGSKA (reference sequence). V shed 3 bases and J 7 bases; nucleotides not matched to a gene: 7. The CDR3 loop is CSASPLGQGANIQYF. CDR3 coding DNA: TGCAGTGCTAGTCCTCTGGGACAGGGGGCTAACATTCAGTACTTC.

Ten or more counts support this clonotype. The rearrangement links TRBV5-1 to TRBJ1-2; TRBD1 agrees at 7 bases. Trimming cost V 0 bases and J 6 bases; bases outside gene matches: 8. This CDR3 has 15 amino acids. Per the germline V gene, CDR1 is SGHRS and CDR2 is YFSETQ. The CDR3: CASSLDRQGLDGYTF. CDR3 in DNA: TGCGCCAGCAGCTTGGATCGACAGGGACTTGATGGCTACACCTTC.

This clonotype was detected many times. The CDR3 bases are TGCAGTGCAACCCGGGACAGGGGCAAGAGGGCCCAGTACTTC. Amino acids: CSATRDRGKRAQYF. This chain links TRBV20-1 with TRBJ2-5; TRBD1 agrees at 10 bases. The CDR3 loop spans 14 amino acids. Per the germline V gene, CDR1 is DFQATT and CDR2 is SNEGSKA (reference sequence). Losses at the gene ends were 6 bases for V and 9 bases for J; bases not matched to a gene: 13.

The chain combines TRBV6-1 with TRBJ1-3, with D possibly being TRBD1 (6 bases). Trimming shortened V by 4 bases and J by 2 bases, and 15 bases separated the two germline ends. This CDR3 region has 16 residues. Per the germline V gene, CDR1 is MNHNS and CDR2 is SASEGT. The DNA of the CDR3 is TGTGCCAGCAGTGGACAACAGGGCATCCCTGGAAACACCATATATTTT. This sequence encodes CASSGQQGIPGNTIYF.